The text below deals with one TCR beta chain. It lacks a known antigen. No much larger clone exists at a distance of one base, and base qualities are not known. This entry is derived from a study of blood T cell repertoires in COVID-19 (dated by TCRdb to 2020 to 2021). With respect to the entire study: Samples covering the acute and convalescent phases of COVID-19 were provided by collaborators in the United States, Italy and Spain. Samples came from the ongoing ImmuneRACE study (first 160 participants) plus 1,254 subjects from 6 global collaborators. The prospective study material was composed of cDNA or gDNA derived from T cells, B-cell-depleted T cells, or PBMCs. The repertoires were released in a freely available public database meant as a resource for research on the immune response to SARS-CoV-2. Deeply sampled blood TCRbeta repertoires from subjects exposed to, actively infected with, or recovered from COVID-19 were included in the dataset. Sample metadata almost always included a de-identified subject ID, COVID-19 status, age in years and sex. Where available, HLA class I and class II types were taken from metadata supplied by the sample provider and were not determined by assay-based typing.

The CDR3 numbers 15 residues from cysteine through phenylalanine. Only the CDR3 region is kept as DNA, spanning 45 bases read in frame from base 1. V has 6 bases trimmed and J has 4 bases trimmed; junction bases matching no gene number 6. The germline V gene specifies KGHSH as CDR1 and LQKENI as CDR2. Broad study findings and their caveats: The amount of clinical and demographic metadata varied by source and participant and was provided uncurated.

Collaborating institutions collected whole blood in K2EDTA tubes following their own protocols. Collaborator samples were shipped for TCRbeta analysis as frozen whole blood, isolated PBMCs, or DNA extracted from either sample type. TCRbeta CDR3 regions were amplified from genomic DNA by means of the immunoSEQ Assay, a bias-controlled multiplex PCR. From the authors' description of their analysis: Within the assay, amplification of reference gene primers was used to estimate how many nucleated cells each sample contained. To quantify the absolute abundance of each unique TCRbeta CDR3 rearrangement, sequence reads were collapsed and filtered. For each sample, productive Simpson clonality was calculated as the square root of Simpson's diversity index across productive rearrangements. The immuneACCESS repertoire file appears here via TCRdb, limited to in-frame rearrangements. These files lack a portion of the clones; in checked studies, under half of the deficit traces to unresolved V genes, and the cause of the others is not known. That table furnishes V, J and clone size, whereas the DNA furnished D and trimming. Within this sample are tens of thousands of clones, with 88% of them counted one time only. Approximately 45% of the sample rests with the top ten.

What was sequenced was peripheral blood. The receptor was isolated from a human donor in a cohort sampled during active COVID-19. The chain is made from TRBV18 and TRBJ2-7, with 13 bases aligning to TRBD2. CDR3 sequence: CASSPRLAGGYEQYF. In nucleotide form, the sequence is TGTGCCAGCTCGCCGAGACTAGCGGGGGGTTACGAGCAGTACTTC.